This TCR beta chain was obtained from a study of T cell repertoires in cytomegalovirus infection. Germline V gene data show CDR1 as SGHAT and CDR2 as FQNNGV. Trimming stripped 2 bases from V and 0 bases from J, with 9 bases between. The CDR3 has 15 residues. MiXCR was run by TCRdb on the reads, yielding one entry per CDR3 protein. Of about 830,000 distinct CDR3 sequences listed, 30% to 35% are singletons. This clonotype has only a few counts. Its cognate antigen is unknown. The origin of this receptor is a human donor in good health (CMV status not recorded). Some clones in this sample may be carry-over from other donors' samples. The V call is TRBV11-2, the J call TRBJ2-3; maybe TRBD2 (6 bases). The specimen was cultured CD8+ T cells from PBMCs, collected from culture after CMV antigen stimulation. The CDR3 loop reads CASSLLLASTDTQYF. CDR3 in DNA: TGTGCCAGCAGCTTACTCCTAGCGAGCACAGATACGCAGTATTTT.